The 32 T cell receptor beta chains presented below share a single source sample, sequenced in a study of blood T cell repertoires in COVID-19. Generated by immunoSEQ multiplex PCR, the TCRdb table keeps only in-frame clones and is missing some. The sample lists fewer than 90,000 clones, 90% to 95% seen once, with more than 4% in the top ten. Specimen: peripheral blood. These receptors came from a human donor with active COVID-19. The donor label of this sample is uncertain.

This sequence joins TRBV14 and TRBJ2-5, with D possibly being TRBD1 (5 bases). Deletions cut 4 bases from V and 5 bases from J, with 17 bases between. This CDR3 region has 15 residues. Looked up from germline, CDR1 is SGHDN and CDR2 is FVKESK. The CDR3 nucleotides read TGTGCCAGCAGCCGGATGACAGACCTCATGGAGACCCAGTACTTC. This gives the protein CASSRMTDLMETQYF.

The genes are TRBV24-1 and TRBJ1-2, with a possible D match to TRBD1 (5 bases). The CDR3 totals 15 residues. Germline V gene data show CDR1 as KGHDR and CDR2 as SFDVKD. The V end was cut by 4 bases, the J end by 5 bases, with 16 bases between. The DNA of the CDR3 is TGTGCCACCAGTGAGGGCGGGGAAGGGGTTTATGGCTACACCTTC. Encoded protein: CATSEGGEGVYGYTF.

The CDR3 DNA reads as TGTGCCACATCCGCGAGGACCGGGACAGGGCGCAATGAGCAGTTCTTC. This gives the protein CATSARTGTGRNEQFF. The genes are TRBV24-1 and TRBJ2-1, with TRBD1 matching over 9 bases. The CDR3 sequence is 16 residues long. The V and J ends lost 10 bases and 6 bases, in that order; junction bases with no gene match: 15. The V gene's germline CDR1 is KGHDR and CDR2 SFDVKD.

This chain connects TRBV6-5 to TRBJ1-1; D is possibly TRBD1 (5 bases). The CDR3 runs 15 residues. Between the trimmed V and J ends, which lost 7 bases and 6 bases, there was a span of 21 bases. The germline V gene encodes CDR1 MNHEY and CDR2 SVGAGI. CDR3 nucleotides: TGTGCCAGCACCGAAAGTAGGTCAGGGTTTTCTGAAGCTTTCTTT. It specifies CASTESRSGFSEAFF.

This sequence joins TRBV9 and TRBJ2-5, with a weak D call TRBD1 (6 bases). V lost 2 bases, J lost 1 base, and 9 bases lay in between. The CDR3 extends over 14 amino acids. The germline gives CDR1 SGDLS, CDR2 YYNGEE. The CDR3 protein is CASSVGRGQETQYF. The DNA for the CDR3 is TGTGCCAGCAGCGTGGGCAGGGGCCAAGAGACCCAGTACTTC.

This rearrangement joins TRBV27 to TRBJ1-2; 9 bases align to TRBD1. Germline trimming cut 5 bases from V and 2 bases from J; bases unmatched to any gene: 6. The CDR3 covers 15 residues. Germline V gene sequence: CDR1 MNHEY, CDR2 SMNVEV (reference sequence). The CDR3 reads CASSVDRGGNYGYTF. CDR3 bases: TGTGCCAGCAGTGTCGACAGGGGGGGGAACTATGGCTACACCTTC.

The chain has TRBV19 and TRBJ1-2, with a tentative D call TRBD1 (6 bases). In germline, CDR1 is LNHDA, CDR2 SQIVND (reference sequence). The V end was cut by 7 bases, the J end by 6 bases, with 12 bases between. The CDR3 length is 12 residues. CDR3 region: CASNRGADGYTF. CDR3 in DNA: TGTGCCAGTAATCGGGGGGCAGATGGCTACACCTTC.

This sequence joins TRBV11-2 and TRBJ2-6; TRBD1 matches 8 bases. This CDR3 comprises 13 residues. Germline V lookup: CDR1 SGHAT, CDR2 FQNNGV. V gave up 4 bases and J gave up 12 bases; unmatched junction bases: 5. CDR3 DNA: TGTGCCAGCAGCTCCGGGACAGGAGGCGTCCTGACTTTC. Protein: CASSSGTGGVLTF.

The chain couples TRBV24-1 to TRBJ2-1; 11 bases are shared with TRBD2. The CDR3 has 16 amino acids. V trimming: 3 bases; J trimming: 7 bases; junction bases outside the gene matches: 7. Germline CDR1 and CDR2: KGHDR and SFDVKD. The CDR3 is CATSDPSGGRANEQFF. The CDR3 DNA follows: TGTGCCACCAGTGATCCTAGCGGGGGGCGGGCAAATGAGCAGTTCTTC.

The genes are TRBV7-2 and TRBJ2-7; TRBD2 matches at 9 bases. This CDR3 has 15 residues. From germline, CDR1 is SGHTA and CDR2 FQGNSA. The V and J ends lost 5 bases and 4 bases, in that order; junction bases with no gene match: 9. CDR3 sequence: CASSTSGTSFYEQYF. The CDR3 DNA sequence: TGTGCCAGCAGCACGTCCGGGACTAGCTTTTACGAGCAGTACTTC. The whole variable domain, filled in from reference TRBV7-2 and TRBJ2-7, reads GAGVSQSPSNKVTEKGKDVELRCDPISGHTALYWYRQSLGQGLEFLIYFQGNSAPDKSGLPSDRFSAERTGGSVSTLTIQRTQQEDSAVYLCASSTSGTSFYEQYFGPGTRLTVT.

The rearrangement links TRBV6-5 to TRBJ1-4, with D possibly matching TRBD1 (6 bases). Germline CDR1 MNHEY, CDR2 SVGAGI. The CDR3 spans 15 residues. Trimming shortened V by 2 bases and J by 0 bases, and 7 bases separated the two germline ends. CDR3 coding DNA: TGTGCCAGCAGTTACCGACAGGCAACTAATGAAAAACTGTTTTTT. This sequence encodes CASSYRQATNEKLFF.

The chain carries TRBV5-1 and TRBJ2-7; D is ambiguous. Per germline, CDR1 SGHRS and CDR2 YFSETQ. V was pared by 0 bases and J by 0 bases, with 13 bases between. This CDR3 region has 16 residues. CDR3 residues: CASSLVSSASSYEQYF. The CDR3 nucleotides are TGCGCCAGCAGCTTGGTCTCCAGCGCAAGCTCCTACGAGCAGTACTTC.

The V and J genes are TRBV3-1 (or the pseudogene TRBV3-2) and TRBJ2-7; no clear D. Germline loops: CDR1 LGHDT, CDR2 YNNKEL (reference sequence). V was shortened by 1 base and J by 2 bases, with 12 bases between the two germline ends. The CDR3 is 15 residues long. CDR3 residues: CASSQVFGGAYEQYF. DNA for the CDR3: TGTGCCAGCAGCCAAGTATTTGGCGGTGCCTACGAGCAGTACTTC.

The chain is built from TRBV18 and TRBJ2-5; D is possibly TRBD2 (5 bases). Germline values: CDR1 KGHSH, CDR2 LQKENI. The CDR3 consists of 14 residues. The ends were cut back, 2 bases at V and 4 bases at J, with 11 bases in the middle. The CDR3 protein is CASSPGYEGETQYF. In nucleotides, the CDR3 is TGTGCCAGCTCACCAGGATACGAGGGAGAGACCCAGTACTTC.

The CDR3 is CASSTRLDILETQYF. The CDR3 DNA reads as TGTGCCAGCAGCACTCGACTAGACATCCTAGAGACCCAGTACTTC. V is TRBV5-4 and J is TRBJ2-5; TRBD2 is a possible D gene (6 bases). The CDR3 runs 15 residues. Trimming cost V 4 bases and J 4 bases, with 17 bases left between them. In germline, CDR1 is SGHNT, CDR2 YYREEE (reference sequence).

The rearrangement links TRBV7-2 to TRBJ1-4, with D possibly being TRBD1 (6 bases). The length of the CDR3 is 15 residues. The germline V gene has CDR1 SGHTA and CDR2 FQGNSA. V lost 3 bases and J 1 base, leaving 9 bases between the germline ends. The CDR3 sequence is CASSFQQGTNEKLFF. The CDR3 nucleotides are TGTGCCAGCAGCTTCCAACAGGGAACTAATGAAAAACTGTTTTTT.

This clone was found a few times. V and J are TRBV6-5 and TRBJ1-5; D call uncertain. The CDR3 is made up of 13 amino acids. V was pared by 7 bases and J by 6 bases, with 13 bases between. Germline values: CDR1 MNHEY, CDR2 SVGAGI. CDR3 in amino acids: CASKVGVAQPQHF. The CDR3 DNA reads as TGTGCCAGCAAGGTCGGGGTAGCTCAGCCCCAGCATTTT.

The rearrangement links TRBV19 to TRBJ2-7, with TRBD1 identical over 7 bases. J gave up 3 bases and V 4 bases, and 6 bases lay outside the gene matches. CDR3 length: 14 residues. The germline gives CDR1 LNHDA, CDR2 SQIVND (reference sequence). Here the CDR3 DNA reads TGTGCCAGTAGTACGGGACAGCCGTACTACGAGCAGTACTTC. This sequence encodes CASSTGQPYYEQYF. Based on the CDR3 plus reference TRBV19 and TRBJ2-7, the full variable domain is DGGITQSPKYLFRKEGQNVTLSCEQNLNHDAMYWYRQDPGQGLRLIYYSQIVNDFQKGDIAEGYSVSREKKESFPLTVTSAQKNPTAFYLCASSTGQPYYEQYFGPGTRLTVT.

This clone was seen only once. CDR3 sequence reads: CASSPPGTRIQETQYF. The CDR3 nucleotides read TGTGCCAGCAGCCCCCCGGGAACACGTATTCAAGAGACCCAGTACTTC. The chain recombines TRBV11-2 with TRBJ2-5, with a possible D match to TRBD2 (5 bases). V lost 5 bases, J lost 2 bases, and 18 bases lay in between. Germline V lookup: CDR1 SGHAT, CDR2 FQNNGV. The CDR3 has 16 amino acids.

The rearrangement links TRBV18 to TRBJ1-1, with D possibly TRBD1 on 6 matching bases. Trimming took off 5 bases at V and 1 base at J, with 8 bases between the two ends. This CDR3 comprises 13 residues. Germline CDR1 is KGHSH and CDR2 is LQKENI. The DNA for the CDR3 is TGTGCCAGCTCAACGGGACAGAACACTGAAGCTTTCTTT. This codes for CASSTGQNTEAFF.

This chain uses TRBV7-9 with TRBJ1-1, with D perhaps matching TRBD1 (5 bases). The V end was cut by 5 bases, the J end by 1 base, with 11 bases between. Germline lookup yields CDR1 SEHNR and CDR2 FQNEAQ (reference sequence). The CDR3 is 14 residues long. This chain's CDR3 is CASSQGSPNTEAFF. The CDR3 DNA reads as TGTGCCAGCAGCCAGGGCAGCCCGAACACTGAAGCTTTCTTT.

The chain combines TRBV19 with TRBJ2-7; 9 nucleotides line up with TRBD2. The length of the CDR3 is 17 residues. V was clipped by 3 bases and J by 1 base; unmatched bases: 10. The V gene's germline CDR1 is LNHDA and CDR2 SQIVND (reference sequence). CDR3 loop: CASSIGASGIRSYEQYF. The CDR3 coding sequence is TGTGCCAGTAGTATCGGGGCTAGCGGGATAAGGTCCTACGAGCAGTACTTC.

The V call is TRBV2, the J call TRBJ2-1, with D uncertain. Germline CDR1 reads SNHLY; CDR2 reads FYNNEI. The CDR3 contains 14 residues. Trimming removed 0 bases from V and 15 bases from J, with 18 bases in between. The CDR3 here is CASSEALGGASRFF. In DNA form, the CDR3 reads TGTGCCAGCAGTGAAGCGCTTGGCGGCGCGAGCAGGTTCTTC.

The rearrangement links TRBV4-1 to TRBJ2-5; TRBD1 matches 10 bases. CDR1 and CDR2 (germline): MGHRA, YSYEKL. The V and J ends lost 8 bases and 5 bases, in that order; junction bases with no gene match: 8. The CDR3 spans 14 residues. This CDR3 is CASGSGQGPETQYF. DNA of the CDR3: TGCGCCAGCGGGTCGGGACAGGGGCCGGAGACCCAGTACTTC.

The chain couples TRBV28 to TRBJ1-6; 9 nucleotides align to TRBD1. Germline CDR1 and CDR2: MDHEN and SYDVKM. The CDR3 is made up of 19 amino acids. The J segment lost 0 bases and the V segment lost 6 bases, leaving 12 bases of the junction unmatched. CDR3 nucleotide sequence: TGTGCCAGCAGCCCACCGGGACAGGGTACCAGCTCCTATAATTCACCCCTCCACTTT. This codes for CASSPPGQGTSSYNSPLHF.

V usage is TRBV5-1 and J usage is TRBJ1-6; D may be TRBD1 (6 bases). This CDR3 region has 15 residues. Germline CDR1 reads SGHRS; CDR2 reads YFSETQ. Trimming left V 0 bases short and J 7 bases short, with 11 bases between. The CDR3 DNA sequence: TGCGCCAGCAGCTTGGACCAGGGGTCGAATTCACCCCTCCACTTT. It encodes CASSLDQGSNSPLHF.

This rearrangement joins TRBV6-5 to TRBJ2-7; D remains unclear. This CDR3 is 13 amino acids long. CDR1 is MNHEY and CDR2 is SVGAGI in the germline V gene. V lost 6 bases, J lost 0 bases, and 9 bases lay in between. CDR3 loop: CASSPPHSYEQYF. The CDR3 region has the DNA TGTGCCAGCAGCCCCCCCCACTCCTACGAGCAGTACTTC.

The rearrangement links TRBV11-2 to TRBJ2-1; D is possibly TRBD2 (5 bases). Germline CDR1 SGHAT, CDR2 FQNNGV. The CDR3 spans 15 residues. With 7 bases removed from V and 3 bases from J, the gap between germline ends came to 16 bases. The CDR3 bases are TGTGCCAGCACCATTGGGCGGGTATTCTACAATGAGCAGTTCTTC. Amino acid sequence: CASTIGRVFYNEQFF.

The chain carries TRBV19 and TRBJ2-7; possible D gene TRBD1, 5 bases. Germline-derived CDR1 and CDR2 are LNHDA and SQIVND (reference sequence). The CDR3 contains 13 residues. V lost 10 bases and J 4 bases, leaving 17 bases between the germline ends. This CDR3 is CATRRQGGYEQYF. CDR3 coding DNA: TGTGCCACCCGCCGCCAGGGTGGTTACGAGCAGTACTTC.

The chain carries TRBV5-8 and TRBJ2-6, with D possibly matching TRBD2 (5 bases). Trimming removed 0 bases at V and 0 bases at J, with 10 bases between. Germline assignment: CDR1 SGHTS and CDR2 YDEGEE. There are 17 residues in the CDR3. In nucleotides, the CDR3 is TGTGCCAGCAGCTTGGAAGGGAGAGGCTCTGGGGCCAACGTCCTGACTTTC. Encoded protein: CASSLEGRGSGANVLTF.

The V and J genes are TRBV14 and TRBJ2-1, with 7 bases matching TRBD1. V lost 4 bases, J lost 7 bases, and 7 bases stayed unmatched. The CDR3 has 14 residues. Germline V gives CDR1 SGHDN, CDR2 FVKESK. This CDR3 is CASSLQGFENEQFF. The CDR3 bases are TGTGCCAGCAGCCTACAGGGGTTTGAGAATGAGCAGTTCTTC.

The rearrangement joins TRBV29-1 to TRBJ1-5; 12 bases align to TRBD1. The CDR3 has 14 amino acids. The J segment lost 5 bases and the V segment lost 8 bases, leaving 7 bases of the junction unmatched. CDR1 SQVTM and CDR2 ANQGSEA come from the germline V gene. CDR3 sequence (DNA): TGCAGCACCACCGGGACAGGGGGCTATCAGCCCCAGCATTTT. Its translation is CSTTGTGGYQPQHF.